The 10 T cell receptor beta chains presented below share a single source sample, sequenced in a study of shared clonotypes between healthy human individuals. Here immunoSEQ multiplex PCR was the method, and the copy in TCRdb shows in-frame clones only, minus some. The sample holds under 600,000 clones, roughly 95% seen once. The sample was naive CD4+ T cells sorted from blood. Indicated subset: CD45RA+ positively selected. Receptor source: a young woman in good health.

This CDR3 is CASSLDRGAYNEQFF. As DNA, the CDR3 is TGTGCCAGCAGTTTGGACAGGGGGGCCTACAATGAGCAGTTCTTC. The V gene is TRBV6-5, the J gene TRBJ2-1, with 10 nucleotides matching TRBD1. Germline CDR1 is MNHEY and CDR2 is SVGAGI. Losses at the gene ends were 4 bases for V and 2 bases for J; bases not matched to a gene: 2. The CDR3 is made up of 15 amino acids.

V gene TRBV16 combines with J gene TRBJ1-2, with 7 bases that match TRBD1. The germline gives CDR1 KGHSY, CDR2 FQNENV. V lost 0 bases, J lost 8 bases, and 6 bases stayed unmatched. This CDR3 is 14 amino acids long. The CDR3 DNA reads TGTGCCAGCAGCCAATCTCGGGCAGGGGGAGGCTACACCTTC. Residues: CASSQSRAGGGYTF.

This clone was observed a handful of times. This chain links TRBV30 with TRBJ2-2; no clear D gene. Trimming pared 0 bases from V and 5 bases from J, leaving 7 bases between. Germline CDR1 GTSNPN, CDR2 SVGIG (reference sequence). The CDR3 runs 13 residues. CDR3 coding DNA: TGTGCCTGGAGTGTTCTTAGGACCGGGGAGCTGTTTTTT. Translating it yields CAWSVLRTGELFF.

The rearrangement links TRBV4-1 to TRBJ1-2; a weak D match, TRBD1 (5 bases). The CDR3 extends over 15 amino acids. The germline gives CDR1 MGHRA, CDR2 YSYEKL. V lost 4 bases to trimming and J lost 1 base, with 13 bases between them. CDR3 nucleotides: TGCGCCAGCAGCCGGGCCGGGACGGATAACTATGGCTACACCTTC. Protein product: CASSRAGTDNYGYTF.

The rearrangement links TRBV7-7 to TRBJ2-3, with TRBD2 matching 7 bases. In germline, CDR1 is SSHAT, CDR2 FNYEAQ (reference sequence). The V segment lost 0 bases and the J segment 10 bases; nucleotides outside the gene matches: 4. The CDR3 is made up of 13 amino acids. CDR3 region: CASSLAEAGAQYF. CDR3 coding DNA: TGTGCCAGCAGCTTAGCGGAGGCGGGAGCGCAGTATTTT.

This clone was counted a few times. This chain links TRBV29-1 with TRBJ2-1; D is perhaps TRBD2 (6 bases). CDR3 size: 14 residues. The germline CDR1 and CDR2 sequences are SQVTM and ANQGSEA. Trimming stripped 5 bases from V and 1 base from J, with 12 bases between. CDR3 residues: CSVLGGGSYNEQFF. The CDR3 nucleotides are TGCAGCGTTTTGGGGGGTGGGTCCTACAATGAGCAGTTCTTC.

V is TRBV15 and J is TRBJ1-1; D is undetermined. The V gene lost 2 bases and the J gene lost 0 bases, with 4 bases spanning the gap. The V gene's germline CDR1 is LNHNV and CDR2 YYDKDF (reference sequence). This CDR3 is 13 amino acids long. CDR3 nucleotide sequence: TGTGCCACCAGCAGATTCCTGAACACTGAAGCTTTCTTT. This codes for CATSRFLNTEAFF.

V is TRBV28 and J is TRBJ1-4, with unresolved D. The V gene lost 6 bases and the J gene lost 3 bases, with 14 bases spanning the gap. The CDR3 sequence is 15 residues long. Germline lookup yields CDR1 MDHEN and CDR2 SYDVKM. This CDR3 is CASRYNLNPNEKLFF. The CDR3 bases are TGTGCCAGCAGGTACAATCTGAATCCTAATGAAAAACTGTTTTTT.

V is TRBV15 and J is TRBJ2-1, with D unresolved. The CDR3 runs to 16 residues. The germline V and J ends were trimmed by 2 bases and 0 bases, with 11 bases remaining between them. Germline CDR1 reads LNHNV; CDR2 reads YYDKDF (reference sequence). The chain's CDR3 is CATSRPDGRSYNEQFF. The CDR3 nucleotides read TGTGCCACCAGCAGACCAGACGGACGCTCCTACAATGAGCAGTTCTTC. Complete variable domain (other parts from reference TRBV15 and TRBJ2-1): DAMVIQNPRYQVTQFGKPVTLSCSQTLNHNVMYWYQQKSSQAPKLLFHYYDKDFNNEADTPDNFQSRRPNTSFCFLDIRSPGLGDTAMYLCATSRPDGRSYNEQFFGPGTRLTVL.

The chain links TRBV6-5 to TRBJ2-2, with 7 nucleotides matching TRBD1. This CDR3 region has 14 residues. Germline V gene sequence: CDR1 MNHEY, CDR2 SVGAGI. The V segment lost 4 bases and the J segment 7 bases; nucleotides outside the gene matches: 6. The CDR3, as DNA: TGTGCCAGCAGTTTATTAGGGGGCGGCGGGGAGCTGTTTTTT. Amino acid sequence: CASSLLGGGGELFF.